What follows are 31 T cell receptor beta chains derived from one specimen sequenced in a study of CD8 T cells in Susac syndrome. A quantity of roughly 0.5 to 1 ug RNA underwent reverse transcription using random hexamers. TCRdb fed the immunoSEQ multiplex PCR reads into MiXCR, producing one record per CDR3 protein. The sample lists about 400,000 distinct CDR3 sequences; more than 80% were seen once. Sample: CD8+ T cells from PBMCs. These receptor sequences come from a human donor with multiple sclerosis.

The sample holds one count of this clonotype. The chain is built from TRBV10-3 and TRBJ2-1; 12 nucleotides agree with TRBD1. Losses at the gene ends were 6 bases for V and 9 bases for J; bases not matched to a gene: 9. Germline assignment: CDR1 ENHRY and CDR2 SYGVKD. This CDR3 has 15 residues. DNA for the CDR3: TGTGCCATCAGGAAGACGTGGGACAGGGGGCCTGAGCAGTTCTTC. It specifies CAIRKTWDRGPEQFF.

V usage is TRBV12-3 or TRBV12-4 and J usage is TRBJ2-3; tentatively, D is TRBD1 (6 bases). The CDR3 is 15 residues long. V shed 5 bases and J shed 3 bases, with 15 bases lying between them. For the CDR3, the DNA is TGTGCCAGCAGTCCCGATGGGGGCAGTACAGATACGCAGTATTTT. Translating gives CASSPDGGSTDTQYF.

The genes are TRBV3-1 and TRBJ2-7; TRBD2 agrees at 7 bases. This CDR3 region has 15 residues. CDR1 and CDR2 (germline): LGHDT, YNNKEL (reference sequence). Losses at the gene ends were 0 bases for V and 5 bases for J; bases not matched to a gene: 7. In DNA form, the CDR3 reads TGTGCCAGCAGCCAAGAAACAGCGGGGATTGACGAGCAGTACTTC. Its protein product is CASSQETAGIDEQYF.

This chain links TRBV20-1 with TRBJ1-2; 7 nucleotides match TRBD1. The CDR3 loop spans 12 amino acids. The germline CDR1 and CDR2 sequences are DFQATT and SNEGSKA (reference sequence). The V segment lost 4 bases and the J segment 3 bases; nucleotides outside the gene matches: 2. CDR3 nucleotide sequence: TGCAGTGCTATCGGACAGGACTATGGCTACACCTTC. Amino acids: CSAIGQDYGYTF.

The chain links TRBV18 to TRBJ2-7; 7 bases fit TRBD1. After removal of 3 bases from V and 4 bases from J, the junction contained 21 bases not matched to a gene. Germline lookup yields CDR1 KGHSH and CDR2 LQKENI. The CDR3 has 19 amino acids. DNA of the CDR3: TGTGCCAGCTCACCTTTACTCCACGAGAAAGACGACAGGGCGTACGAGCAGTACTTC. Encoded protein: CASSPLLHEKDDRAYEQYF.

The chain employs TRBV27 and TRBJ2-5; D is perhaps TRBD1 (5 bases). Germline assignment: CDR1 MNHEY and CDR2 SMNVEV (reference sequence). The CDR3 covers 13 residues. V lost 5 bases and J 3 bases, leaving 10 bases between the germline ends. DNA for the CDR3: TGTGCCAGCAGTCCTCTGACAGAAGAGACCCAGTACTTC. Translating gives CASSPLTEETQYF.

This chain joins TRBV6-1 and TRBJ1-2, with 7 bases that match TRBD1. Germline V gene sequence: CDR1 MNHNS, CDR2 SASEGT. The CDR3 sequence is 16 residues long. After removal of 2 bases from V and 3 bases from J, the junction contained 9 bases not matched to a gene. DNA of the CDR3: TGTGCCAGCAGTGAACAGTTCCGGGACAGATACTATGGCTACACCTTC. Its protein is CASSEQFRDRYYGYTF.

The chain couples TRBV30 to TRBJ2-1; D unresolved. Between the trimmed V and J ends, which lost 4 bases and 8 bases, there was a span of 9 bases. The CDR3 is 11 residues long. CDR1 GTSNPN and CDR2 SVGIG come from the germline V gene (reference sequence). The CDR3 sequence is CAWNRNYEQFF. CDR3 DNA: TGTGCCTGGAATAGAAACTATGAGCAGTTCTTC. The whole variable domain, remainder taken from reference TRBV30 and TRBJ2-1, is SQTIHQWPATLVQPVGSPLSLECTVEGTSNPNLYWYRQAAGRGLQLLFYSVGIGQISSEVPQNLSASRPQDRQFILSSKKLLLSDSGFYLCAWNRNYEQFFGPGTRLTVL.

V and J are TRBV30 and TRBJ1-1, with 7 positions matching TRBD1. J lost 4 bases, V lost 5 bases, and 7 bases had no gene match. Germline CDR1 and CDR2: GTSNPN and SVGIG (reference sequence). This CDR3 has 13 residues. As DNA, the CDR3 is TGTGCCTGGGAGACAGGGTGGAGCACTGAAGCTTTCTTT. Its protein is CAWETGWSTEAFF.

J is TRBJ1-2 and V is TRBV30, with TRBD1 identical over 10 bases. This CDR3 comprises 13 residues. The V and J ends lost 3 bases and 8 bases, in that order; junction bases with no gene match: 6. Germline assignment: CDR1 GTSNPN and CDR2 SVGIG (reference sequence). The CDR3 region is CAWSPGTGVGYTF. The CDR3 DNA follows: TGTGCCTGGAGCCCAGGGACAGGGGTGGGCTACACCTTC.

The J gene is TRBJ2-1, the V gene TRBV27; D call uncertain. Germline values: CDR1 MNHEY, CDR2 SMNVEV (reference sequence). Trimming cost V 6 bases and J 4 bases, with 13 bases left between them. This CDR3 contains 14 residues. This chain's CDR3 is CASRLERGYNEQFF. CDR3 DNA: TGTGCCAGCAGGCTAGAGAGAGGTTACAATGAGCAGTTCTTC.

The chain uses TRBV5-8 and TRBJ1-1; D remains unclear. This CDR3 comprises 15 residues. Germline CDR1 SGHTS, CDR2 YDEGEE. Deletions cut 1 base from V and 2 bases from J, with 12 bases between. The CDR3 bases are TGTGCCAGCAGCTTGTTTTTAGGCAGTAACACTGAAGCTTTCTTT. This sequence encodes CASSLFLGSNTEAFF.

This clonotype was observed a single time. The chain combines TRBV5-5 with TRBJ2-1, with no clear D. The CDR3 covers 15 residues. Trimming took 4 bases from V and 1 from J, leaving 12 bases between them. The germline V gene has CDR1 SGHKS and CDR2 YYEKEE (reference sequence). The CDR3 sequence: CASSPVRSSYNEQFF. In nucleotides, the CDR3 is TGTGCCAGCAGCCCCGTTAGATCTTCCTACAATGAGCAGTTCTTC.

The CDR3 region has the DNA TGTGCCAGCAGCACCGGACTAGCGGGAGGTTTGTACACCGGGGAGCTGTTTTTT. It encodes CASSTGLAGGLYTGELFF. V usage is TRBV5-6 and J usage is TRBJ2-2; the match to TRBD2 covers 14 bases. Germline V CDR1 and CDR2: SGHDT, YYEEEE. CDR3 length: 18 residues. Germline trimming cut 4 bases from V and 3 bases from J; bases unmatched to any gene: 8.

The J gene is TRBJ2-3, the V gene TRBV20-1; tentatively, D is TRBD2 (6 bases). The V and J ends lost 3 bases and 2 bases respectively, with 21 bases between them. The CDR3 has 17 amino acids. In germline, CDR1 is DFQATT, CDR2 SNEGSKA (reference sequence). The CDR3 sequence is CSASYLGTLHLTDTQYF. In DNA, the CDR3 is TGCAGTGCTAGCTACCTAGGGACTCTACACCTCACAGATACGCAGTATTTT.

This chain uses TRBV6-1 with TRBJ2-7; 7 bases fit TRBD1. Unmatched junction bases numbered 10, after V lost 1 base and J lost 7 bases. From germline, CDR1 is MNHNS and CDR2 SASEGT. The CDR3 loop spans 15 amino acids. The CDR3 nucleotides are TGTGCCAGCAGTGAAGAACCGGGACAGTTATTGGAGCAGTACTTC. It yields the protein CASSEEPGQLLEQYF.

V is TRBV3-1 and J is TRBJ2-5, with no clear D. CDR3 length equals 16 residues. Looked up from germline, CDR1 is LGHDT and CDR2 is YNNKEL (reference sequence). Deletions cut 0 bases from V and 9 bases from J, with 20 bases between. Here the CDR3 reads CASSQERVADLGPQYF. Written as DNA, the CDR3 is TGTGCCAGCAGCCAAGAACGGGTGGCGGATTTAGGGCCCCAGTACTTC.

In this sample, this clonotype turned up once. The chain carries TRBV2 and TRBJ2-7, with 8 bases matching TRBD2. CDR3 size: 17 residues. Germline assignment: CDR1 SNHLY and CDR2 FYNNEI. Trimming took 2 bases from V and 0 from J; bases not matched to a gene: 9. In nucleotides, the CDR3 is TGTGCCAGCAGTGAATTCACTAGCGGCGCAACCTCCTACGAGCAGTACTTC. It codes for CASSEFTSGATSYEQYF.

J is TRBJ2-7 and V is TRBV18; D perhaps matches TRBD2 (5 bases). Germline values: CDR1 KGHSH, CDR2 LQKENI. The ends were cut back, 1 base at V and 3 bases at J, with 10 bases in the middle. This CDR3 contains 14 residues. The CDR3 spells CASSPLRGFYEQYF. The CDR3 DNA sequence: TGTGCCAGCTCACCACTTAGAGGGTTCTACGAGCAGTACTTC.

The sample holds a few counts of this clonotype. This chain connects TRBV6-5 to TRBJ2-7, with no clear D. Germline CDR1 is MNHEY and CDR2 is SVGAGI. There are 14 residues in the CDR3. V was trimmed by 3 bases and J by 4 bases, leaving 13 bases between them. The CDR3 reads CASSYSPEQYEQYF. CDR3 sequence (DNA): TGTGCCAGCAGTTATAGTCCGGAACAGTACGAGCAGTACTTC.

The CDR3 DNA sequence: TGTGCCAGCAGCCAAAGGACTAGCGGGCACAATGAGCAGTTCTTC. It codes for CASSQRTSGHNEQFF. The V and J genes are TRBV5-4 and TRBJ2-1, with TRBD2 matching 11 bases. The V gene's germline CDR1 is SGHNT and CDR2 YYREEE (reference sequence). The CDR3 length is 15 residues. J was trimmed by 5 bases and V by 4 bases; bases with no gene match: 5.

This clonotype was counted a single time. The chain has TRBV20-1 and TRBJ1-1, with 7 bases identical to TRBD1. Germline CDR1 and CDR2: DFQATT and SNEGSKA (reference sequence). This CDR3 is built from 14 residues. The ends lost 5 bases at V and 5 bases at J; junction bases unmatched: 11. For the CDR3, the DNA is TGCAGTGCTCCGAACAGGGGATTCGGAACTGAAGCTTTCTTT. The encoded protein is CSAPNRGFGTEAFF.

V is TRBV4-1 and J is TRBJ2-7; 10 bases align to TRBD2. The V gene's germline CDR1 is MGHRA and CDR2 YSYEKL. V trimming: 0 bases; J trimming: 3 bases; junction bases outside the gene matches: 5. The CDR3 contains 16 residues. CDR3 region: CASSQDKLAGVYEQYF. CDR3 sequence (DNA): TGCGCCAGCAGCCAAGATAAGCTAGCGGGGGTCTACGAGCAGTACTTC.

The chain has TRBV7-9 and TRBJ2-1; tentative D call: TRBD2 (6 bases). The CDR3 consists of 15 residues. The germline CDR1 and CDR2 sequences are SEHNR and FQNEAQ (reference sequence). The V gene lost 3 bases and the J gene lost 5 bases, with 14 bases spanning the gap. CDR3 protein: CASSFPQGGDNEQFF. Written as DNA, the CDR3 is TGTGCCAGCAGCTTCCCCCAGGGAGGTGACAATGAGCAGTTCTTC. The whole variable domain, filled in from reference TRBV7-9 and TRBJ2-1, reads DTGVSQNPRHKITKRGQNVTFRCDPISEHNRLYWYRQTLGQGPEFLTYFQNEAQLEKSRLLSDRFSAERPKGSFSTLEIQRTEQGDSAMYLCASSFPQGGDNEQFFGPGTRLTVL.

V gene TRBV4-1 combines with J gene TRBJ2-2; tentatively, D is TRBD1 or TRBD2 (5 bases each). The CDR3 is 17 amino acids. V was clipped by 3 bases and J by 6 bases, with 20 bases between them. The V gene's germline CDR1 is MGHRA and CDR2 YSYEKL. CDR3 sequence: CASSQPPGRTLAGELFF. CDR3 coding DNA: TGCGCCAGCAGCCAGCCCCCGGGACGAACCTTGGCCGGGGAGCTGTTTTTT.

The chain combines TRBV10-3 with TRBJ1-2; D is possibly TRBD1 (5 bases). Trimming pared 3 bases from V and 4 bases from J, leaving 21 bases between. The CDR3 consists of 17 residues. In germline, CDR1 is ENHRY, CDR2 SYGVKD. The chain's CDR3 is CAISDPGGRVDTYGYTF. CDR3 nucleotides: TGTGCCATCAGTGACCCGGGGGGTCGGGTTGATACCTATGGCTACACCTTC.

This chain connects TRBV3-1 to TRBJ1-1, with 7 positions matching TRBD1. This CDR3 has 14 amino acids. The V gene end was trimmed by 0 bases and the J gene end by 6 bases; junction bases not matched to a gene: 4. The germline V gene encodes CDR1 LGHDT and CDR2 YNNKEL (reference sequence). CDR3 sequence: CASSQETGKAEAFF. The CDR3 region has the DNA TGTGCCAGCAGCCAAGAGACAGGGAAGGCTGAAGCTTTCTTT.

The genes are TRBV14 and TRBJ1-5; D gene unclear. Trimming cost V 3 bases and J 6 bases, with 12 bases left between them. The CDR3 spans 14 residues. Germline V lookup: CDR1 SGHDN, CDR2 FVKESK. The CDR3 nucleotides read TGTGCCAGCAGCCATCTCGGTGAAGGTCAGCCCCAGCATTTT. It specifies CASSHLGEGQPQHF.

The V call is TRBV4-1, the J call TRBJ1-1, with TRBD1 identical over 8 bases. This CDR3 comprises 14 residues. Germline loops: CDR1 MGHRA, CDR2 YSYEKL. Trimming removed 6 bases from V and 3 bases from J; junction bases left unmatched: 6. The CDR3 DNA reads as TGCGCCAGCAGGGCAGGGGGCGCGTACACTGAAGCTTTCTTT. Translating gives CASRAGGAYTEAFF.

This sequence joins TRBV19 and TRBJ1-1, with D possibly matching TRBD1 (6 bases). The V and J ends lost 5 bases and 1 base respectively, with 11 bases between them. Germline V gene data show CDR1 as LNHDA and CDR2 as SQIVND (reference sequence). This CDR3 comprises 14 residues. In nucleotides, the CDR3 is TGTGCCAGTAGTCTGGGGGCAGCGAACACTGAAGCTTTCTTT. It is translated as CASSLGAANTEAFF.

This clonotype was detected only once. This chain connects TRBV6-5 to TRBJ2-1; 10 bases map to TRBD2. This CDR3 is 15 amino acids long. Unmatched junction bases numbered 1, after V lost 5 bases and J lost 0 bases. Germline V gene data show CDR1 as MNHEY and CDR2 as SVGAGI. Here the CDR3 reads CASSQRGGSYNEQFF. The CDR3, as DNA: TGTGCCAGCAGTCAGCGGGGGGGCTCCTACAATGAGCAGTTCTTC.